The 27 T cell receptor beta chains given below trace back to one sample, sequenced in a study of cytomegalovirus exposure and HLA in healthy donors (dated by TCRdb to 2016 to 2017). The library was obtained by the immunoSEQ multiplex PCR assay. For the multiplex PCR, a mixture combining 60 forward primers for TCR Vbeta segments and 13 reverse primers for TCR Jbeta segments was used. This is the immuneACCESS table as TCRdb keeps it, with only in-frame sequences that have V and J called. A part of the clones is gone; compared with another copy, unresolved V genes explain less than half, and the rest is unexplained. Across this sample there are around 180,000 clones, with approximately 80% seen only once. Less than 6% of the sample lies in the top ten. Sequenced sample: PBMCs. These receptors all come from a woman in her twenties or thirties in good health and CMV-seropositive.

In this sample, this clone turned up once. The chain uses TRBV5-1 and TRBJ2-3, with D possibly matching TRBD1 (6 bases). Between the trimmed V and J ends, which lost 0 bases and 4 bases, there was a span of 6 bases. The CDR3 is 13 residues long. CDR1 SGHRS and CDR2 YFSETQ come from the germline V gene. In DNA, the CDR3 is TGCGCCAGCAGCTTGGAGGGGGCAGATACGCAGTATTTT. It specifies CASSLEGADTQYF.

The V call is TRBV2, the J call TRBJ1-5, with D possibly matching TRBD1 (5 bases). V was cut by 4 bases and J by 4 bases, with 11 bases left in between. Germline V lookup: CDR1 SNHLY, CDR2 FYNNEI. The length of the CDR3 is 14 residues. The CDR3 nucleotides read TGTGCCAGCAGTGGCGCGACAGCAAATCAGCCCCAGCATTTT. This gives the protein CASSGATANQPQHF.

The chain uses TRBV19 and TRBJ2-7; TRBD1 matches at 11 bases. Germline CDR1 LNHDA, CDR2 SQIVND (reference sequence). V was pared by 6 bases and J by 3 bases, with 4 bases of the junction left unmatched. The CDR3 contains 14 residues. CDR3 DNA: TGTGCCAGTAGCCACGGGACAGGGGGCTACGAGCAGTACTTC. Protein sequence: CASSHGTGGYEQYF.

V usage is TRBV11-2 and J usage is TRBJ2-2; 7 nucleotides line up with TRBD1. The V segment lost 5 bases and the J segment 4 bases; nucleotides outside the gene matches: 4. Germline CDR1 is SGHAT and CDR2 is FQNNGV. The CDR3 covers 14 residues. The CDR3 bases are TGTGCCAGCAGCCAAACAGGGGCCACCGGGGAGCTGTTTTTT. It specifies CASSQTGATGELFF. Full variable domain (outside the CDR3, taken from reference TRBV11-2 and TRBJ2-2): EAGVAQSPRYKIIEKRQSVAFWCNPISGHATLYWYQQILGQGPKLLIQFQNNGVVDDSQLPKDRFSAERLKGVDSTLKIQPAKLEDSAVYLCASSQTGATGELFFGEGSRLTVL.

This chain connects TRBV27 to TRBJ2-1, with a tentative D call TRBD2 (7 bases). Looked up from germline, CDR1 is MNHEY and CDR2 is SMNVEV (reference sequence). V dropped 2 bases and J dropped 8 bases, with 16 bases sitting between them. The CDR3 has 15 residues. The CDR3: CASSLTGGDWDEQFF. As DNA, the CDR3 is TGTGCCAGCAGTTTAACGGGGGGCGATTGGGATGAGCAGTTCTTC.

The chain links TRBV25-1 to TRBJ1-2; 9 nucleotides align to TRBD1. This CDR3 is built from 14 residues. The V gene's germline CDR1 is MGHDK and CDR2 SYGVNS. J was trimmed by 5 bases and V by 8 bases; bases with no gene match: 9. This chain's CDR3 is CASSGTGSLYGYTF. DNA for the CDR3: TGTGCCAGCTCCGGGACAGGGTCATTGTATGGCTACACCTTC.

The gene calls are TRBV13 and TRBJ2-7, with TRBD2 matching over 7 bases. The CDR3 spans 17 residues. V trimming: 5 bases; J trimming: 4 bases; junction bases outside the gene matches: 17. Germline V CDR1 and CDR2: PRHDT, FYEKMQ (reference sequence). CDR3 protein: CASSENRGDPYTYEQYF. The CDR3 DNA sequence: TGTGCCAGCAGCGAAAACCGGGGGGACCCATATACTTACGAGCAGTACTTC.

CDR3 in DNA: TGTGCCAGCAGTTATAAATCGTCGGGGTCGGGAGGCTACACCTTC. Its protein is CASSYKSSGSGGYTF. The chain uses TRBV6-5 and TRBJ1-2; the D is unclear. CDR1 is MNHEY, CDR2 SVGAGI, per germline. Trimming removed 3 bases from V and 8 bases from J, with 19 bases in between. The CDR3 has 15 residues.

Notes on this clone: As the CDR3 is not closed by the conserved phenylalanine or tryptophan, this likely results from a read error. This sequence joins TRBV28 and TRBJ1-1; D uncertain. The germline gives CDR1 MDHEN, CDR2 SYDVKM. V was trimmed by 10 bases and J by 0 bases, leaving 12 bases between them. The CDR3 is made up of 13 amino acids. The CDR3 loop reads CAISGPMNTEAFS. The CDR3 nucleotides are TGTGCCATCTCAGGCCCCATGAACACTGAAGCTTTCTCT.

J is TRBJ2-5 and V is TRBV7-9; the match to TRBD2 covers 9 bases. This CDR3 has 18 residues. Germline lookup yields CDR1 SEHNR and CDR2 FQNEAQ (reference sequence). After removal of 7 bases from V and 1 base from J, the junction contained 16 bases not matched to a gene. The CDR3 nucleotides are TGTGCCAGCACCCTCCTAAAACGACTAGCGGTTCTCCAAGAGACCCAGTACTTC. Protein product: CASTLLKRLAVLQETQYF.

The rearrangement uses TRBV5-1 and TRBJ2-7; no firm D call. Germline CDR1 is SGHRS and CDR2 is YFSETQ. CDR3 length: 15 amino acids. V was shortened by 0 bases and J by 2 bases, with 12 bases between the two germline ends. CDR3 in DNA: TGCGCCAGCAGCTTGGGGGCAGGCTGGACCTACGAGCAGTACTTC. Translating gives CASSLGAGWTYEQYF. Full variable domain (missing parts from reference TRBV5-1 and TRBJ2-7): KAGVTQTPRYLIKTRGQQVTLSCSPISGHRSVSWYQQTPGQGLQFLFEYFSETQRNKGNFPGRFSGRQFSNSRSEMNVSTLELGDSALYLCASSLGAGWTYEQYFGPGTRLTVT.

The chain has TRBV27 and TRBJ2-3, with D perhaps matching TRBD1 (5 bases). The germline gives CDR1 MNHEY, CDR2 SMNVEV (reference sequence). V dropped 1 base and J dropped 0 bases, with 8 bases sitting between them. The CDR3 extends over 15 amino acids. CDR3 coding DNA: TGTGCCAGCAGTTTATTCAGGGCTAGCACAGATACGCAGTATTTT. Translation: CASSLFRASTDTQYF.

The chain carries TRBV10-3 and TRBJ1-1; no firm D call. V was cut by 0 bases and J by 7 bases, with 9 bases left in between. The CDR3 runs 13 residues. Germline V gene data show CDR1 as ENHRY and CDR2 as SYGVKD. The CDR3 nucleotides read TGTGCCATCAGTGAGTCTCAGGATCTTGAAGCTTTCTTT. It translates to CAISESQDLEAFF.

In its sample, this clone was seen once. V usage is TRBV5-1 and J usage is TRBJ2-1, with 7 nucleotides matching TRBD2. Germline CDR1 and CDR2: SGHRS and YFSETQ. V shed 0 bases, J shed 0 bases, and the junction held 9 bases outside the gene matches. The CDR3 covers 18 residues. The CDR3 DNA is TGCGCCAGCAGCTTGGTGGGATGGGGCGGGAGCTCCTACAATGAGCAGTTCTTC. It specifies CASSLVGWGGSSYNEQFF.

This rearrangement joins TRBV9 to TRBJ2-1; 10 bases match TRBD2. CDR3 size: 16 residues. From germline, CDR1 is SGDLS and CDR2 YYNGEE. The junction had 4 bases not matched to a gene; V was cut back by 2 bases and J by 2 bases. The CDR3 nucleotides read TGTGCCAGCAGCGTCGGTACTAGCGGGACCTACAATGAGCAGTTCTTC. This sequence encodes CASSVGTSGTYNEQFF. Full variable domain (remainder filled in from reference TRBV9 and TRBJ2-1): DSGVTQTPKHLITATGQRVTLRCSPRSGDLSVYWYQQSLDQGLQFLIQYYNGEERAKGNILERFSAQQFPDLHSELNLSSLELGDSALYFCASSVGTSGTYNEQFFGPGTRLTVL.

In this sample, this clone turned up a few times. V usage is TRBV25-1 and J usage is TRBJ2-2, with 9 bases aligning to TRBD2. From germline, CDR1 is MGHDK and CDR2 SYGVNS. With V trimmed by 5 bases and J by 8 bases, 0 bases remained unmatched. The CDR3 runs 12 residues. The CDR3 spells CASSLAGGELFF. DNA for the CDR3: TGTGCCAGCAGTCTAGCGGGAGGGGAGCTGTTTTTT.

The V call is TRBV4-1, the J call TRBJ2-5; 9 bases fit TRBD2. Germline V CDR1 and CDR2: MGHRA, YSYEKL. The junction had 6 bases not matched to a gene; V was cut back by 2 bases and J by 5 bases. The CDR3 runs to 15 residues. CDR3 residues: CASSQTSGGYETQYF. CDR3 DNA: TGCGCCAGCAGCCAAACCAGCGGGGGGTATGAGACCCAGTACTTC.

The chain links TRBV9 to TRBJ1-2; possible D gene TRBD1, 5 bases. The germline V gene encodes CDR1 SGDLS and CDR2 YYNGEE. This CDR3 has 11 amino acids. Trimming removed 3 bases from V and 13 bases from J, with 13 bases in between. The CDR3 loop reads CASSGREGITF. CDR3 nucleotides: TGTGCCAGCAGCGGAAGGGAGGGGATCACCTTC.

The gene calls are TRBV2 and TRBJ1-5; 10 positions agree with TRBD1. CDR3 length: 15 residues. Germline V CDR1 and CDR2: SNHLY, FYNNEI. V lost 6 bases and J lost 6; bases outside the gene matches: 8. Here the CDR3 reads CASRGDRGRIQPQHF. CDR3 nucleotide sequence: TGTGCCAGCAGGGGAGACAGGGGGCGCATTCAGCCCCAGCATTTT.

The chain combines TRBV2 with TRBJ2-1; D remains ambiguous. Deletions cut 4 bases from V and 2 bases from J, with 3 bases between. The CDR3 runs to 12 residues. The germline gives CDR1 SNHLY, CDR2 FYNNEI. The CDR3 is CASSGTYNEQFF. In nucleotides, the CDR3 is TGTGCCAGCAGTGGTACCTACAATGAGCAGTTCTTC.

This clone was detected a few times. The rearrangement uses TRBV27 and TRBJ2-1, with 7 bases lining up with TRBD2. The CDR3 consists of 17 residues. V was clipped by 7 bases and J by 1 base; unmatched bases: 13. Per the germline V gene, CDR1 is MNHEY and CDR2 is SMNVEV (reference sequence). The CDR3 sequence: CASKVWGGGGSYNEQFF. The CDR3 nucleotides read TGTGCCAGCAAAGTCTGGGGGGGTGGAGGATCCTACAATGAGCAGTTCTTC.

V and J are TRBV27 and TRBJ1-3; tentative D call: TRBD1 (6 bases). The germline CDR1 and CDR2 sequences are MNHEY and SMNVEV (reference sequence). V was cut by 5 bases and J by 4 bases, with 9 bases left in between. This CDR3 has 13 amino acids. The CDR3 sequence is CASSPQGGNTIYF. CDR3 sequence (DNA): TGTGCCAGCAGTCCCCAGGGGGGAAACACCATATATTTT.

The sample holds a few counts of this clone. This rearrangement joins TRBV6-4 to TRBJ2-1, with TRBD2 identical over 7 bases. CDR1 and CDR2 (germline): MRHNA, SNTAGT. V shed 4 bases and J 3 bases; nucleotides not matched to a gene: 6. CDR3 length: 15 residues. The CDR3 is CASSVGLADYNEQFF. The CDR3 DNA reads TGTGCCAGCAGTGTAGGGCTAGCGGACTACAATGAGCAGTTCTTC.

The chain carries TRBV27 and TRBJ1-3; D is unclear. The CDR3 consists of 13 residues. Germline lookup yields CDR1 MNHEY and CDR2 SMNVEV (reference sequence). Deletions cut 8 bases from V and 3 bases from J, with 11 bases between. The CDR3 spells CASYTGVGNTIYF. Here the CDR3 DNA reads TGTGCCAGCTACACCGGGGTTGGAAACACCATATATTTT.

This sequence joins TRBV6-1 and TRBJ2-1, with D perhaps TRBD1 (6 bases). The CDR3 length is 15 residues. V lost 0 bases, J lost 6 bases, and 12 bases lay in between. Per the germline V gene, CDR1 is MNHNS and CDR2 is SASEGT. In DNA form, the CDR3 reads TGTGCCAGCAGTGAAGCCACAGGGTTGCTCAATGAGCAGTTCTTC. The encoded protein is CASSEATGLLNEQFF.

The rearrangement links TRBV4-3 to TRBJ2-5, with D unresolved. Germline values: CDR1 LGHNA, CDR2 YSLEER. V lost 0 bases and J lost 7, with 15 bases in between. The CDR3 totals 15 residues. CDR3 amino acids: CASSQDWRQDLTQYF. CDR3 in DNA: TGCGCCAGCAGCCAAGATTGGCGGCAAGACCTGACCCAGTACTTC.

This clone was recorded only once. This chain uses TRBV6-5 with TRBJ2-1; TRBD2 is a possible D gene (5 bases). The CDR3 runs 15 residues. Trimming pared 4 bases from V and 0 bases from J, leaving 10 bases between. Germline values: CDR1 MNHEY, CDR2 SVGAGI. The CDR3 sequence: CASSFERSSYNEQFF. Here the CDR3 DNA reads TGTGCCAGCAGTTTCGAGCGGAGCTCCTACAATGAGCAGTTCTTC.